The present entry profiles one T cell receptor (beta chain) with its context. As yet, its antigen is unknown. MiXCR, applied by TCRdb to the reads, yields one record per CDR3 protein. The sample includes about 700,000 distinct CDR3 sequences, roughly a third of them seen just once. This sample was taken from a study of T cell repertoires in cytomegalovirus infection. Study context: Alongside well-studied HLA-B-restricted CMV epitopes, recently identified HLA-C-restricted CMV epitopes were also used. CMV infection together with matching HLA type was indicated by public TCR beta signatures.

This CDR3 region has 14 residues. V was cut by 2 bases and J by 6 bases, with 15 bases left in between. In germline, CDR1 is SGHKS, CDR2 YYEKEE (reference sequence). Regarding the study as a whole: Dominating the ex vivo response were TCR beta clonotypes that were CMV-specific and HLA-C-restricted. There were carriers of CMV plus the relevant HLA, and cumulative public TCR beta family frequency identified them.

The rearrangement uses TRBV5-5 and TRBJ2-7; D unresolved. The specimen was cultured PBMCs, collected from culture after CMV antigen stimulation. The TCR comes from a human donor in good health (CMV status not recorded). Some clones in this sample may be carry-over from other donors' samples. The CDR3 is CASSLTPRLREQYF. Written as DNA, the CDR3 is TGTGCCAGCAGCTTAACGCCCCGCCTACGCGAGCAGTACTTC.